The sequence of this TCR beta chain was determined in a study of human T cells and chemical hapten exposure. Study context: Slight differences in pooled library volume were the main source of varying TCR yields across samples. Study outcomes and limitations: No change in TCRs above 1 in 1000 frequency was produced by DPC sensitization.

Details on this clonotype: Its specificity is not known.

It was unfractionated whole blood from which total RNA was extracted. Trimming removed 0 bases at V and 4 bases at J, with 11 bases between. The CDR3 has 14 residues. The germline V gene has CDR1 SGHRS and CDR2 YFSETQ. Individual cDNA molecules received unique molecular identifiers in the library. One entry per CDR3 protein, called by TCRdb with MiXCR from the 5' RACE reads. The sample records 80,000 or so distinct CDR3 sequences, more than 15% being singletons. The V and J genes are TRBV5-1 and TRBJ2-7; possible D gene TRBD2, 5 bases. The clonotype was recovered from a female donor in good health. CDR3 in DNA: TGCGCCAGCAGCTTGGAAGGACGGGAATACGAGCAGTACTTC. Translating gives CASSLEGREYEQYF.